This T cell receptor beta chain is from a study of cytomegalovirus exposure and HLA in healthy donors (dated 2017 in TCRdb). A note on the overall study: An earlier analysis of approximately 590 of the donors reported more than 250 Gb of sequence data and roughly 110 million unique TCR beta sequences from 150 million to 200 million T cells. Roughly 310 gigabases of sequencing data and tens of millions of unique TCR sequences were included in an early release covering several hundred HLA-typed donors. Of the roughly 410 genotyped donors, over 80% were placed in the genetic ancestry cluster associated with self-reported Caucasian donors. The study was designed to test whether signatures of past pathogen exposure could be identified by cataloging public T cell receptors. The study used immunosequencing to profile the T cell repertoires of 600 to 850 subjects and linked those repertoires to cytomegalovirus serostatus. Along with the roughly 670-subject first cohort, a separate validation cohort of some 130 different subjects was used. The study combined high-throughput TCR immunosequencing, statistical association of individual TCRs with disease status, and machine learning to predict cytomegalovirus infection status. In a later analysis, previously published TCR beta repertoires from 550 to 750 donors were re-analyzed and high-resolution HLA genotyping was added so that TCR occurrence patterns could be studied. In the later analysis, no new phenotypic data were used to find candidate immune exposures; instead, reliance was placed on TCR beta sequences and their occurrence across donors. An earlier analysis of approximately 500 of the donors applied high-throughput TCR beta sequencing to assess whether each TCR beta V gene segment acted as functional or pseudogenic. Donor age, sex, ethnicity and CMV serostatus were compiled alongside the repertoire data. Genome-wide SNP genotypes for about 65% of the roughly 700 donors were used in a later genetic analysis, which treated that subset as a discovery cohort. Every repertoire in the discovery cohort had been generated on one and the same sequencing platform. HLA typing covered class I and class II loci at four-digit resolution. Typing coverage varied by locus: roughly 629-630 donors for A, B, C, DRB1 and DQB1; under 550 for DQA1; around 610 for DPA1; 400 to 480 for DPB1. A few DR-DQ haplotypes were treated as single units for association and clustering because of strong linkage in the cohort. Among a few hundred genotyped donors of the cohort, an average of 235,054 unique TCR beta nucleotide sequences were sequenced per donor, about a sixth of them non-productive. Broader findings and caveats from the paper: Immune exposure information for the cohort was limited to CMV serostatus. The cohort was sequenced for TCR beta chains only, and without alpha or paired-chain data the features that could be detected were limited. The sequencing pipeline was judged likely to have produced a cluster of highly shared sequence variants as a technical artifact. Correlated functional status among segregating V segments might be attributable to linkage disequilibrium, but an unknown experimental factor could not be ruled out. Specific HLA alleles were associated with 15,000 to 20,000 TCR beta sequences at a false discovery rate of 0.05 in a later analysis. Because some donors lacked HLA typing at each locus, the association tests relied only on the typed subset. When HLA alleles, especially DR and DQ, strongly co-occurred, TCR associations were difficult to assign to individual alleles. In vitro tests confirmed that a few of the cytomegalovirus-associated TCR beta chains recognize cytomegalovirus antigens. The authors suggested that the approach could potentially be extended to other disease states and immunological phenotypes. In an earlier analysis of more than 500 of the donors, most TCR beta V segments appeared in productive rearrangements about 90% or about 30% of the time, broadly matching IMGT annotations. Some IMGT-functional V segments, including TRBV6-2 and TRBV6-3, could not be told apart with the 87-base-pair reads, so those segments were excluded. V-gene and J-gene trimming of TCR beta chains was associated with a missense DCLRE1C variant in a later genetic analysis, and the association was replicated in an independent cohort. A later analysis found that HLA-associated TCR beta chains were more clonally expanded and had lower generation probabilities than equally common non-associated chains. In a later analysis, most CMV-associated TCR beta chains were found to appear HLA-restricted, with HLA associations seemingly driven largely by CMV exposure. In a later analysis, the rate of TCR association differed among HLA loci, with DRB1 alleles having the most associated TCRs and HLA-C alleles having the fewest. The study gave a list of about 170 TCR beta chains associated with cytomegalovirus. Several of the top co-occurrence clusters appeared to be linked to parvovirus B19, influenza, CMV and Epstein-Barr virus, according to a later analysis. The earlier analysis of 587 of the donors excluded roughly 17 rarely observed V segments, including chromosome 9 orphons, because counts were too low. Compared with the roughly 700-donor mean, donors in an Asian-associated ancestry cluster had fewer N-insertions in productive TCRs, according to a later genetic analysis. The classifier was reported to diagnose cytomegalovirus status with high specificity and sensitivity in both the original and validation cohorts. A further reported finding was that TCR beta sequences accurately predicted the HLA-A and HLA-B alleles for most subjects in the first cohort. While some public TCRs were present in many individuals, most TCR sequences turned up only very rarely across donors. Presence/absence analyses assumed roughly uniform sequencing depth across donors, an assumption that may not hold.

The cohort was made up of 500 to 800 healthy bone marrow donors. At the time of sampling, all cohort members were nominally healthy, though unrecorded immune exposures were likely present. The donor tested CMV seronegative and was one of the 352 seronegative cohort members. A peripheral blood sample was provided by each donor, and peripheral blood mononuclear cells were used for TCR beta sequencing. The Qiagen DNeasy Blood Extraction Kit was used to extract genomic DNA from the blood cell samples. The library was obtained by the immunoSEQ multiplex PCR assay. A mixture of 60 forward primers for TCR Vbeta segments and 13 reverse primers for TCR Jbeta segments was used in the multiplex PCR. A multiplex PCR assay on genomic DNA amplified the CDR3 region of rearranged TCR beta genes. The amplified TCR beta libraries were sequenced on the Illumina HiSeq System as 87-base-pair reads. The original pipeline was this. A later analysis tallied roughly 76 million unique TCR beta chains across the 666 repertoires, and some 10 million of those chains were shared by two or more donors. Raw reads were error-corrected and collapsed into unique sequences with a nearest-neighbor algorithm that merged closely related sequences to remove PCR and sequencing errors. Alignment of CDR3 sequences to IMGT reference sequences was used to assign V, D and J gene segments. Each retained sequence needed at least a six-nucleotide match to both a V gene segment and a J gene segment. Rearrangements were called productive when the CDR3 lacked stop codons and stayed in frame with V and J; all others were non-productive. CDR3 was defined by IMGT convention, running from the second conserved V-encoded cysteine to the conserved J-encoded phenylalanine. Sequences without an unambiguous match to a single V gene segment were excluded from the earlier analysis of about 640 of the donors. In an earlier analysis of approximately 590 of the donors, a V segment was called functional when productive rearrangements were above 56.7%, and segregating when the standard deviation between donors exceeded 5%. A statistical classification framework was developed to diagnose cytomegalovirus status using the catalog of TCR beta chain sequences. In a later analysis, TCR nucleotide sequences were compared against IMGT/GENE-DB human TR gene sequences so that V and J genes could be assigned. Using the TCRdist pipeline, a later analysis assigned CDR3 sequences along with most-parsimonious VDJ recombination scenarios. A later analysis defined each TCR beta chain by its CDR3 amino acid sequence plus V-gene family, and excluded reads lacking a unique V-gene family. A later analysis removed several hundred highly shared, low-generation-probability nucleotide sequences to deal with suspected cross-contamination and a sequencing artifact. In a later analysis, a clonal expansion index was calculated for each public chain from normalized within-repertoire ranks of inferred template counts. In a later analysis, generation probabilities were computed using a VDJ recombination model fitted to out-of-frame rearrangements, and the results were checked against IGoR. A later analysis scored TCR-TCR, TCR-HLA and TCR-CMV co-occurrence with hypergeometric tests, applying a repertoire-size bias correction to TCR pairs. A later analysis estimated false discovery rates by permuting HLA or CMV assignments 20 times. In a later analysis, co-occurring TCRs were grouped using DBSCAN, and TCRdist sequence similarity was added for clustering within HLA-allele-positive subsets. Co-occurrence clustering excluded repertoires with fewer than 30,000 or more than 120,000 public chains, plus five with anomalous nucleotide sharing. The table was pulled from immuneACCESS by TCRdb, which kept in-frame rearrangements only. Such tables lose some clones; where checked, under half of the loss comes from unresolved V genes, and the rest has no known cause. The DNA was the basis for D and trimming; V, J and clone size are from that table. Counted in this sample were about 130,000 clones; approximately 80% of them appeared once. Roughly 1.2% of the sample comes from the top ten.

Via the germline V gene, CDR1 is SQVTM and CDR2 ANQGSEA. Deletion took 3 bases off V and 5 bases off J, with a span of 16 bases between the germline ends. The CDR3 holds 14 amino acids from the cysteine to the phenylalanine. The kept DNA is CDR3 alone, 42 bases in frame from the first base. Worth noting for this clone: The antigen it recognizes is unknown. Base-call qualities are not available, and no considerably larger clone is one nucleotide away.

Source material: PBMCs. The chain links TRBV29-1 with TRBJ2-5, with TRBD1 perhaps the D gene, on 5 matching bases. The clonotype was recovered from a girl aged 2 to 9 in good health and CMV-seronegative. The CDR3: CSVEELNGAETQYF. The base sequence is TGCAGCGTTGAGGAGCTGAATGGGGCGGAGACCCAGTACTTC.